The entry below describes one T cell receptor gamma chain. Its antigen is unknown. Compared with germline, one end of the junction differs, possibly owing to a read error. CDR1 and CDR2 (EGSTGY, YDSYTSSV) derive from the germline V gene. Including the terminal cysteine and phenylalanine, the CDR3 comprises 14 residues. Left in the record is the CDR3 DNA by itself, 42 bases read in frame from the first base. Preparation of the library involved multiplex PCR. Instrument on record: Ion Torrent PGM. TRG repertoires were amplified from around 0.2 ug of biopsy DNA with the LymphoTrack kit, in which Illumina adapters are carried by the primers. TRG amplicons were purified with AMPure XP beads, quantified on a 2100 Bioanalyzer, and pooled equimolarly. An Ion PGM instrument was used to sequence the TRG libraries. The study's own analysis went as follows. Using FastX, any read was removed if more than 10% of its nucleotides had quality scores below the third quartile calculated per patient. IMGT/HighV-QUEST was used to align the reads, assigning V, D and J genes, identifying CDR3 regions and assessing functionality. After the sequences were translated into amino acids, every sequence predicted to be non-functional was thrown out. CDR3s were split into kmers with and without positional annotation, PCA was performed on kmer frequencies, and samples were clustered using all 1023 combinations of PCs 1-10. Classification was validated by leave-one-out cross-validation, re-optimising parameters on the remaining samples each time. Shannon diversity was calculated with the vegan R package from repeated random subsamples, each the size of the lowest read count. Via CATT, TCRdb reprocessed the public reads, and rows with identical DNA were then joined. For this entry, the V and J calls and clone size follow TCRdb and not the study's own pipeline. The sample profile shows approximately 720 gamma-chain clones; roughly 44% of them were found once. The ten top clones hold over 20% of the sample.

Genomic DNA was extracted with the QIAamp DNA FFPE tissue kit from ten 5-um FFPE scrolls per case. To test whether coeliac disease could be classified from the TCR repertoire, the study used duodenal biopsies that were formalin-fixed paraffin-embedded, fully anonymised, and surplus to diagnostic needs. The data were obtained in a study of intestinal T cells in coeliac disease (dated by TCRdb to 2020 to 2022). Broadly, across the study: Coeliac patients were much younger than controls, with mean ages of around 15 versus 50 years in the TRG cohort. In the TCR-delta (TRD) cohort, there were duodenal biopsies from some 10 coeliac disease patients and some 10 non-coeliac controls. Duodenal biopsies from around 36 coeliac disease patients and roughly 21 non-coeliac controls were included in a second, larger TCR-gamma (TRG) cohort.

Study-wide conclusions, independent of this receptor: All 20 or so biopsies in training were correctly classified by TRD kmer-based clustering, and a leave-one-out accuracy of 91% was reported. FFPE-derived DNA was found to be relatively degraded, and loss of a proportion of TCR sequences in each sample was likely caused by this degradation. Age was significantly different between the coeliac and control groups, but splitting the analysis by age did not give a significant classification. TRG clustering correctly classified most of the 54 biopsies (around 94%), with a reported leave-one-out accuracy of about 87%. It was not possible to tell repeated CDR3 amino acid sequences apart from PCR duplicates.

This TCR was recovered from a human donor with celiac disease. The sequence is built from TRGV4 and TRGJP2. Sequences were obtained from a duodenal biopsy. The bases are TGTGCACCTGGGATCGGCGGCAGTGATTGGATCAAGACGTTC. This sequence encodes CAPGIGGSDWIKTF.